The clone carrying this T cell receptor (beta chain) has more than one count but fewer than ten. What it binds is unknown. CDR3 length: 14 amino acids. V lost 3 bases to trimming and J lost 2 bases, with 10 bases between them. Germline loops: CDR1 MDHEN, CDR2 SYDVKM. This specimen belongs to a study of TIL therapy for anti-PD-1-resistant metastatic lung cancer. Study in general: A few tumors were EGFR-mutant and two were ALK-rearranged. By whole-exome sequencing, median non-synonymous tumor mutation burden was under 1.9 mutations per megabase. Regarding the study as a whole: The cohort had more treatment-naive, never-smoker and oncogene-addicted patients than typical.

Noted time point: pre-treatment sample, taken before nivolumab and TIL therapy. Adults with stage 4 NSCLC were enrolled in a phase I trial. The libraries were made with immunoSEQ v3. The protocol was immunoSEQ multiplex PCR, while the TCRdb copy is restricted to in-frame clones and leaves out a portion. This sample carries 20,000 to 25,000 clones, around 78% of them seen once, and the ten largest clones take under 7.5%. The sample here was blood, taken at baseline. This sequence was found in a person aged 25 to 80 with non-small cell lung cancer. V usage is TRBV28 and J usage is TRBJ1-2, with D maybe TRBD1 (6 bases). The CDR3 DNA reads as TGTGCCAGCAGTTTGGTCGGACAGAACTATGGCTACACCTTC. The encoded protein is CASSLVGQNYGYTF.